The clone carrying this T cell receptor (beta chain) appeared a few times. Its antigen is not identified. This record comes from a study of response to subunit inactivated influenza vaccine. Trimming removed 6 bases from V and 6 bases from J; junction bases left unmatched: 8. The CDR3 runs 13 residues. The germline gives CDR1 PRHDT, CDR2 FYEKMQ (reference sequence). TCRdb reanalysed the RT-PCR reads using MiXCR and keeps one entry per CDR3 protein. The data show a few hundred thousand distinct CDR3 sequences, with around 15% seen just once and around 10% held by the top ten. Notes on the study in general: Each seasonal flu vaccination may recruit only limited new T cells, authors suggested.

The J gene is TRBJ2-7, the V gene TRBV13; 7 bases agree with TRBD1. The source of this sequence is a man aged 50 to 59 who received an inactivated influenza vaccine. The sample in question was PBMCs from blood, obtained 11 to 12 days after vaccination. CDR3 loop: CASSPEGGGEQYF. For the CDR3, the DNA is TGTGCCAGCAGTCCCGAAGGGGGCGGCGAGCAGTACTTC. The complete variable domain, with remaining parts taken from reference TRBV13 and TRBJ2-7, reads AAGVIQSPRHLIKEKRETATLKCYPIPRHDTVYWYQQGPGQDPQFLISFYEKMQSDKGSIPDRFSAQQFSDYHSELNMSSLELGDSALYFCASSPEGGGEQYFGPGTRLTVT.